The rows below give T cell receptor beta chains drawn from one sample of a study of blood T cell repertoires in COVID-19. Method: immunoSEQ multiplex PCR; TCRdb's copy keeps in-frame clones and lacks some. The table shows around 150,000 clones, with roughly nine tenths occurring only once. Source material: peripheral blood. These receptor sequences come from a woman aged 60-75 years with active or convalescent COVID-19. The CDR3 runs from the conserved cysteine through the conserved F or W. Each record gives: V gene, J gene, D gene, clone size, CDR3 protein, CDR3 DNA. The D gene is left open where the match is weak. Where a row states a size, it is once, few, many or the class of an expanded clone; other rows omit it.

TRBV25-1	TRBJ1-5	.	.	CASSVGTTSQPQHF	TGTGCCAGCAGTGTGGGGACAACAAGTCAGCCCCAGCATTTT
TRBV7-2	TRBJ2-3	TRBD2	once	CASSRLAGGYRDTQYF	TGTGCCAGCAGCCGGCTAGCGGGGGGGTATAGAGATACGCAGTATTTT
TRBV6-1	TRBJ1-5	.	.	CASSGLDSNSNQPQHF	TGTGCCAGCAGTGGACTGGACAGCAATAGCAATCAGCCCCAGCATTTT
TRBV11-3	TRBJ1-2	TRBD1	.	CASSQGTGLFSGYTF	TGTGCCAGCAGCCAAGGGACAGGGCTTTTCTCTGGCTACACCTTC
TRBV2	TRBJ1-3	.	.	CASSQQASGNTIYF	TGTGCCAGCAGCCAACAGGCCTCTGGAAACACCATATATTTT
TRBV18	TRBJ1-2	.	.	CASSPPATLYGYTF	TGTGCCAGCTCACCACCAGCCACCCTCTATGGCTACACCTTC
TRBV7-2	TRBJ1-2	TRBD1	.	CASSIDRGNGYTF	TGTGCCAGCAGCATCGACAGGGGGAATGGCTACACCTTC
TRBV2	TRBJ1-1	TRBD1	few	CASSASTSGTEGAFF	TGTGCCAGCAGTGCCAGTACGTCCGGGACAGAGGGAGCTTTCTTT
TRBV7-2	TRBJ1-1	.	.	CASSLTGFVNTEAFF	TGTGCCAGCAGCTTGACAGGATTCGTGAACACTGAAGCTTTCTTT
TRBV11-3	TRBJ1-1	.	.	CASSLASGTEAFF	TGTGCCAGCAGCTTAGCGTCCGGGACAGAAGCTTTCTTT
TRBV15	TRBJ2-7	.	.	CATSRERHTYEQYF	TGTGCCACCAGCAGAGAGAGACACACCTACGAGCAGTACTTC
TRBV6-2/TRBV6-3	TRBJ2-1	TRBD2	.	CASSKSGGAYNEQFF	TGTGCCAGCAGCAAGAGCGGGGGGGCCTACAATGAGCAGTTCTTC
TRBV30	TRBJ1-2	TRBD1	.	CAWGTGGEVDGYTF	TGTGCCTGGGGGACAGGGGGCGAAGTTGATGGCTACACCTTC
TRBV10-3	TRBJ2-1	TRBD2	.	CAITRTSGGYNEQFF	TGTGCCATCACCCGGACTAGCGGGGGGTACAATGAGCAGTTCTTC
TRBV29-1	TRBJ2-7	.	.	CSVVGSQNPYNEQYF	TGCAGCGTAGTCGGGAGTCAGAACCCCTACAACGAGCAGTACTTC
TRBV6-5	TRBJ1-3	.	.	CASSPGESGNTIYF	TGTGCCAGCAGTCCTGGGGAGTCTGGAAACACCATATATTTT
TRBV5-8	TRBJ1-4	.	few	CASSFGQGFNEKLFF	TGTGCCAGCAGCTTCGGGCAGGGGTTCAATGAAAAACTGTTTTTT
TRBV19	TRBJ1-2	TRBD1	.	CAQKQGACGYTF	TGTGCCCAGAAGCAGGGGGCTTGCGGCTACACCTTC
TRBV9	TRBJ2-3	TRBD2	.	CASSVLSGGTDTQYF	TGTGCCAGCAGCGTCCTTAGCGGGGGCACAGATACGCAGTATTTT
TRBV3-1/TRBV3-2	TRBJ1-5	.	.	CASSREGSNQPQHF	TGTGCCAGCAGCCGGGAGGGTAGCAATCAGCCCCAGCATTTT
TRBV18	TRBJ1-1	TRBD1	.	CASSPMGQRNTEAFF	TGTGCCAGCTCACCTATGGGACAGCGGAACACTGAAGCTTTCTTT
TRBV7-2	TRBJ2-5	.	.	CASSFGGDETQYF	TGTGCCAGCAGCTTCGGCGGGGATGAGACCCAGTACTTC
TRBV5-1	TRBJ1-1	.	.	CASSLKTIGQPNTEAFF	TGCGCCAGCAGCTTGAAAACCATTGGACAGCCGAACACTGAAGCTTTCTTT
TRBV6-5	TRBJ2-7	TRBD1	.	CASRSGQLGYEQYF	TGTGCCAGCAGATCGGGACAGCTGGGCTACGAGCAGTACTTC
TRBV28	TRBJ1-2	TRBD1	.	CASSQGARGYTF	TGTGCCAGCAGCCAGGGGGCTCGCGGCTACACCTTC
TRBV5-1	TRBJ2-5	TRBD1	.	CASSSTGPETQYF	TGCGCCAGCAGCTCGACAGGGCCCGAGACCCAGTACTTC
TRBV7-6	TRBJ2-5	.	.	CASSLVQGFQETQYF	TGTGCCAGCAGCTTAGTACAGGGCTTCCAAGAGACCCAGTACTTC
TRBV5-6	TRBJ1-2	.	.	CASSFGTQPSGYTF	TGTGCCAGCAGCTTCGGGACACAACCGTCTGGCTACACCTTC
TRBV6-6	TRBJ1-1	TRBD1	.	CASRSTGMNTEAFF	TGTGCCAGCAGATCGACAGGGATGAACACTGAAGCTTTCTTT
TRBV19	TRBJ2-6	.	once	CASRPGGGDGANVLTF	TGTGCCAGTAGACCCGGCGGCGGGGATGGGGCCAACGTCCTGACTTTC
TRBV19	TRBJ1-5	.	.	CASKIDSKSNQPQHF	TGTGCCAGTAAAATAGACAGTAAGAGCAATCAGCCCCAGCATTTT
TRBV10-1	TRBJ2-5	TRBD1	.	CASSPGQDQETQYF	TGCGCCAGCAGCCCAGGACAGGACCAAGAGACCCAGTACTTC
TRBV15	TRBJ1-5	.	.	CATSRDPGQPQHF	TGTGCCACCAGCAGAGATCCCGGTCAGCCCCAGCATTTT
TRBV9	TRBJ1-5	.	.	CASSLDLDTHQPQHF	TGTGCCAGCAGCCTCGATCTGGACACTCATCAGCCCCAGCATTTT
TRBV2	TRBJ2-3	TRBD1	.	CARATSPGGDTQYF	TGTGCCAGGGCCACTTCACCAGGGGGAGATACGCAGTATTTT
TRBV19	TRBJ1-1	.	.	CASRMDGANTEAFF	TGTGCCAGTAGGATGGATGGGGCGAACACTGAAGCTTTCTTT
TRBV9	TRBJ2-5	TRBD2	.	CASSAFGGGRETQYF	TGTGCCAGCAGCGCTTTCGGGGGGGGCCGGGAGACCCAGTACTTC
TRBV6-5	TRBJ2-5	TRBD1	.	CASYRGLGETQYF	TGTGCCAGTTACAGGGGCTTGGGCGAGACCCAGTACTTC
TRBV20-1	TRBJ2-5	TRBD2	.	CSALAPETQYF	TGCAGTGCACTAGCGCCGGAGACCCAGTACTTC
TRBV4-1	TRBJ2-5	TRBD1	.	CASSPSPGTGIGETQYF	TGCGCCAGCAGCCCCTCCCCCGGGACAGGGATTGGGGAGACCCAGTACTTC
TRBV5-8	TRBJ2-7	TRBD1	.	CASSFTGQGGYEQYF	TGTGCCAGCAGTTTTACGGGACAGGGAGGTTACGAGCAGTACTTC
TRBV7-6	TRBJ2-7	.	.	CASSPRIADPYEQYF	TGTGCCAGCAGCCCCCGGATAGCGGACCCGTACGAGCAGTACTTC
TRBV13	TRBJ2-3	TRBD2	once	CASSRNDGGASTDTQYF	TGTGCCAGCAGCCGTAACGACGGGGGGGCTAGCACAGATACGCAGTATTTT
TRBV10-3	TRBJ2-7	TRBD2	.	CATLAGGAGEQYF	TGTGCCACCCTAGCGGGGGGGGCTGGGGAGCAGTACTTC
TRBV2	TRBJ1-1	.	once	CASSQGQYTEAFF	TGTGCCAGCTCGCAGGGGCAGTACACTGAAGCTTTCTTT